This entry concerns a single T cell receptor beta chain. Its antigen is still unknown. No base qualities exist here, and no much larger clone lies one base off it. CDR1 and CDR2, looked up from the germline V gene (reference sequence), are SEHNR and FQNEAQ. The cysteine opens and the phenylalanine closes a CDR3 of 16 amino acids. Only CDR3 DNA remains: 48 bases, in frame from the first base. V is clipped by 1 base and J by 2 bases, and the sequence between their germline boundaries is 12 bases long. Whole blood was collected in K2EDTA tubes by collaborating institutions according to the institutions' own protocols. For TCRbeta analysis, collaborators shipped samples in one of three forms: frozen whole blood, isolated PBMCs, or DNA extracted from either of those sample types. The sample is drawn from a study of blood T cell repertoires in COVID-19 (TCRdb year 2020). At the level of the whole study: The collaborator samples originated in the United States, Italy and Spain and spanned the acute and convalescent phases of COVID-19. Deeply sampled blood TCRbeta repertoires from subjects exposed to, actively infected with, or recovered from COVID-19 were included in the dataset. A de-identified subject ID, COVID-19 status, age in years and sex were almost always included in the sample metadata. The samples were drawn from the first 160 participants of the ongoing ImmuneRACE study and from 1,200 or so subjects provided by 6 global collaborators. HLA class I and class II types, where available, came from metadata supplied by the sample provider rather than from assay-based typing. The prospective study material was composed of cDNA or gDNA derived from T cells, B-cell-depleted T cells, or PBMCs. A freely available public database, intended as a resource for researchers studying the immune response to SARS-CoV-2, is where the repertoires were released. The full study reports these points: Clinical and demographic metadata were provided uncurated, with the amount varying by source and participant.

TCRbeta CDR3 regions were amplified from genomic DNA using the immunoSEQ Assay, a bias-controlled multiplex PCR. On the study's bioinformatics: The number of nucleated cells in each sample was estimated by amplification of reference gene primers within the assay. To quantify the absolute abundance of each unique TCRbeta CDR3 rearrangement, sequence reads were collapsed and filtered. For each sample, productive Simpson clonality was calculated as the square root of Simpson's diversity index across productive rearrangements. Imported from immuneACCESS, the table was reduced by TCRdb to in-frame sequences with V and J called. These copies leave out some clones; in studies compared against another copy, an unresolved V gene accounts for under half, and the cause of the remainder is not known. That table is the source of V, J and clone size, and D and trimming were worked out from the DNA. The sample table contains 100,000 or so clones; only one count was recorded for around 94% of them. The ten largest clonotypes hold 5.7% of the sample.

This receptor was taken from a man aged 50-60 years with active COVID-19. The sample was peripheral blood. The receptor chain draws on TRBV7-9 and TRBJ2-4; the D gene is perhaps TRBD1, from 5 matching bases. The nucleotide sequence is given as TGTGCCAGCAGCTTAGAGGGGTTTGTTACCAAAAACATTCAGTACTTC. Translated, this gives CASSLEGFVTKNIQYF.